These T cell receptor beta chains were read from a single sample in a study of blood T cell repertoires in COVID-19. Measured with immunoSEQ multiplex PCR; TCRdb has only the in-frame clones, and not every one. The sample includes fewer than 250,000 clones, 85% to 90% of them seen just once. The source material was peripheral blood. The receptors come from a young man with COVID-19, enrolled during active disease. CDR3s include the opening cysteine and the closing phenylalanine or tryptophan. The D gene is left open where the match is weak. Rows may omit the clone size; those that give it use once, few, many or a size class.

D gene	clone size	CDR3 length	V gene	J gene	CDR3 DNA	CDR3 protein
.	.	15	TRBV4-2	TRBJ1-2	TGTGCCAGCAGCCACCCCAACGGCGGGGGGCTCGGCTACACCTTC	CASSHPNGGGLGYTF
TRBD2	once	17	TRBV27	TRBJ2-7	TGTGCCAGCAGTTTAAGGCTGGGGACTAGCGGGCTCTACGAGCAGTACTTC	CASSLRLGTSGLYEQYF
TRBD1	.	14	TRBV27	TRBJ2-7	TGTGCCAGCAGTCCCGACAGGGTTCCCTACGAGCAGTACTTC	CASSPDRVPYEQYF
.	.	14	TRBV19	TRBJ1-5	TGTGCCAGTAGTACAGGGTTCCTGGCTCAGCCCCAGCATTTT	CASSTGFLAQPQHF
TRBD1	.	13	TRBV29-1	TRBJ1-2	TGCAGCGCTAAAGGACAGGGGGCACATGGCTACACCTTC	CSAKGQGAHGYTF
TRBD2	.	16	TRBV7-9	TRBJ2-1	TGTGCCAGCAGCTTATGGCGGGAGCGTTCCTACAATGAGCAGTTCTTC	CASSLWRERSYNEQFF
.	.	15	TRBV15	TRBJ2-7	TGTGCCACCAGCAGAGGGGGGGCGGGAGAAGGGGAGCAGTACTTC	CATSRGGAGEGEQYF
.	once	15	TRBV18	TRBJ1-1	TGTGCCAGCTCATTAAAGGACAGCCTGAACACTGAAGCTTTCTTT	CASSLKDSLNTEAFF
.	.	11	TRBV30	TRBJ2-7	TGTGCCTGGAGTGTACGCGGGGCCCTAGACTTC	CAWSVRGALDF
TRBD1	.	14	TRBV29-1	TRBJ2-7	TGCAGCGTTGCTCTGACAGGGTACTACTACGAGCAGTACTTC	CSVALTGYYYEQYF
.	.	14	TRBV7-9	TRBJ2-7	TGTGCCAGCAGCAGGCAGGCGCACTTCTACGAGCAGTACTTC	CASSRQAHFYEQYF
TRBD2	.	16	TRBV5-1	TRBJ2-3	TGCGCCAGCAGCACTGGAGGGACTAGCGGCACAGATACGCAGTATTTT	CASSTGGTSGTDTQYF
.	.	16	TRBV19	TRBJ1-6	TGTGCCAGTAGTATCGTCTGGAGCTCCTATAATTCACCCCTCCACTTT	CASSIVWSSYNSPLHF
.	.	14	TRBV5-1	TRBJ1-2	TGCGCCAGCAGCTTGAATGGGAGCCCGGGAGGCTACACCTTC	CASSLNGSPGGYTF
TRBD1	few	17	TRBV11-2	TRBJ1-2	TGTGCCAGCAGCGCCCGGACAGGGGGCCTTCTTAGCTATGGCTACACCTTC	CASSARTGGLLSYGYTF
.	.	13	TRBV18	TRBJ1-1	TGTGCCAGCTCACCAAAGGGGGGGACTGAAGCTTTCTTT	CASSPKGGTEAFF
.	.	17	TRBV7-2	TRBJ1-2	TGTGCCAGCAGCTTAGGAGGGCTTAGTAGCAACGGTGTGGGCTACACCTTC	CASSLGGLSSNGVGYTF
TRBD1	.	14	TRBV2	TRBJ2-7	TGTGCCAGCAGGACCGGGACAGGTTCCTACGAGCAGTACTTC	CASRTGTGSYEQYF
.	.	14	TRBV7-8	TRBJ1-4	TGTGCCAGCAGCCGGACCGGGACTAATGAAAAACTGTTTTTT	CASSRTGTNEKLFF
.	.	14	TRBV15	TRBJ1-1	TGTGCCACCAGCCTGGCGAACAGGAACACTGAAGCTTTCTTT	CATSLANRNTEAFF
TRBD2	.	18	TRBV7-2	TRBJ2-5	TGTGCCAGCAGCTCGCCGAAAGGACTAGCGGTTTTCAGGGGGGCCCAGTACTTC	CASSSPKGLAVFRGAQYF
TRBD2	.	15	TRBV18	TRBJ2-7	TGTGCCAGCTCACCACCCGGACTAGCTATTTACGAGCAGTACTTC	CASSPPGLAIYEQYF
TRBD2	.	15	TRBV14	TRBJ2-1	TGTGCCAGCAGCCTGGGACTAGCGGGTAGCAATGAGCAGTTCTTC	CASSLGLAGSNEQFF
.	.	15	TRBV21-1	TRBJ2-2	TGTGCCAGCGGCACCCGGACAGGGGGCGGCGGGGAGCTGTTTTTT	CASGTRTGGGGELFF
.	once	13	TRBV27	TRBJ2-1	TGTGCCAGCAGTTTATCCCGCGTTGGTGAGCAGTTCTTC	CASSLSRVGEQFF
.	.	15	TRBV10-3	TRBJ2-5	TGTGCCATCAGTGATGCGGGGAGCTATAAAGAGACCCAGTACTTC	CAISDAGSYKETQYF
TRBD1	.	17	TRBV9	TRBJ1-2	TGTGCCAGCAGCGATAGGACAGGGGGGGGAGCTGGCTATGGCTACACCTTC	CASSDRTGGGAGYGYTF
.	.	15	TRBV4-3	TRBJ1-2	TGCGCCAGCAGCCAAGATTGGGCGGGGCCTAGGGGCTACACCTTC	CASSQDWAGPRGYTF
.	once	11	TRBV5-1	TRBJ2-7	TGCGCCAGCAGCTCTACGGGAGAGCAGTACTTC	CASSSTGEQYF
.	.	14	TRBV5-4	TRBJ2-3	TGTGCCAGCAGCCTACGGACATGGGCAGATACGCAGTATTTT	CASSLRTWADTQYF
TRBD1	.	16	TRBV11-2	TRBJ1-3	TGTGCCAGCAGCCCCACAGGGGGCGTTTATGGAAACACCATATATTTT	CASSPTGGVYGNTIYF
.	.	14	TRBV28	TRBJ1-2	TGTGCCAGCAGTTCCCTCGGGGGAGGGAATGGCTACACCTTC	CASSSLGGGNGYTF
TRBD1	.	14	TRBV5-6	TRBJ1-5	TGTGCCAGCAGCAGACAGGGGACCGGGCAGCCCCAGCATTTT	CASSRQGTGQPQHF
TRBD1	.	16	TRBV5-1	TRBJ2-7	TGCGCCAGCCGAGACAAGTCAGGGGGCCGAGACTACGAGCAGTACTTC	CASRDKSGGRDYEQYF
TRBD1	.	17	TRBV2	TRBJ1-6	TGTGCCAGCAGTGATTCGCCCGGGACAGGGTATAATTCACCCCTCCACTTT	CASSDSPGTGYNSPLHF
TRBD1	few	15	TRBV2	TRBJ1-3	TGTGCCAGCAGCCGAGGGGGCTTCTCTGGAAACACCATATATTTT	CASSRGGFSGNTIYF
.	.	13	TRBV18	TRBJ1-5	TGTGCCAGCTCCGAGGGAGTTTGGCAGCCCCAGCATTTT	CASSEGVWQPQHF
.	.	16	TRBV19	TRBJ1-6	TGTGCCAGTAGTATACCCCTGACACGGAACTATTCACCCCTCCACTTT	CASSIPLTRNYSPLHF
TRBD2	.	15	TRBV6-6	TRBJ2-1	TGTGCCAGCAGTTACCTAGCGGGTCATTACAATGAGCAGTTCTTC	CASSYLAGHYNEQFF
.	once	15	TRBV7-9	TRBJ2-7	TGTGCCAGCAGCTTAGTCACGTGGGCCTCCTACGAGCAGTACTTC	CASSLVTWASYEQYF
.	.	13	TRBV29-1	TRBJ1-2	TGCAGCGTTAGTCGGGACGGGGGGTATGGCTACACCTTC	CSVSRDGGYGYTF
.	.	16	TRBV28	TRBJ2-2	TGTGCCAGCAGTGCGTTTAGCGCCGCGAACACCGGGGAGCTGTTTTTT	CASSAFSAANTGELFF
.	.	17	TRBV27	TRBJ2-1	TGTGCCAGCAGTCAATACCGAGCGGGCGGCTCCTACAATGAGCAGTTCTTC	CASSQYRAGGSYNEQFF
TRBD1	.	15	TRBV11-3	TRBJ2-1	TGTGCCAGCAGCTTAGGGACAGGGACAGGGAATGAGCAGTTCTTC	CASSLGTGTGNEQFF